Listed below are T cell receptor beta chains from one sample, sequenced in a study of CD8 T cells in Susac syndrome. TCRdb re-called the immunoSEQ multiplex PCR reads through MiXCR, storing one row per CDR3 protein. The sample holds some 200,000 distinct CDR3 sequences, 90% to 95% seen once. Sequencing was carried out using CD4+ T cells from PBMCs. Receptors were obtained from a human donor with multiple sclerosis. The CDR3 runs from the conserved cysteine through the conserved F or W. A D gene is named only where the DNA matches it firmly. Not all rows give a size; the values are once, few, many and, for expanded clones, a class.

TRBJ2-7 NA NA TRBV5-1 CASSPAPGAYEQYF TGCGCCAGCAGCCCAGCACCAGGGGCTTACGAGCAGTACTTC
TRBJ1-2 NA NA TRBV20-1 CSAAPGGSSNYGYTF TGCAGTGCCGCACCGGGGGGAAGCTCCAACTATGGCTACACCTTC
TRBJ2-2 NA NA TRBV12-3/TRBV12-4 CASSTGDTYTGELFF TGTGCCAGCAGCACTGGAGACACTTACACCGGGGAGCTGTTTTTT
TRBJ2-5 NA NA TRBV18 CASSPPEGRETQYF TGTGCCAGCTCACCACCGGAGGGGCGGGAGACCCAGTACTTC
TRBJ2-3 NA TRBD1 TRBV24-1 CATSGMTGTDTQYF TGTGCCACCAGTGGAATGACAGGGACAGATACGCAGTATTTT
TRBJ2-7 NA NA TRBV24-1 CATSDSRGEQYF TGTGCCACCAGTGATTCCCGCGGCGAGCAGTACTTC
TRBJ2-2 NA NA TRBV20-1 CSARRSGDTGELFF TGCAGTGCTAGAAGGTCAGGAGACACCGGGGAGCTGTTTTTT
TRBJ2-7 NA NA TRBV2 CASSGERVSYEQYF TGTGCCAGCAGTGGCGAGCGGGTCTCCTACGAGCAGTACTTC
TRBJ1-2 NA NA TRBV12-3/TRBV12-4 CASQRPENYGYTF TGTGCCAGCCAACGACCTGAAAACTATGGCTACACCTTC
TRBJ2-1 NA NA TRBV5-1 CASSLVPGGNEQFF TGCGCCAGCAGCTTGGTTCCCGGGGGAAATGAGCAGTTCTTC
TRBJ2-7 NA NA TRBV28 CASRQSSYEQYF TGTGCCAGCAGACAAAGCAGTTACGAGCAGTACTTC
TRBJ2-6 NA NA TRBV3-1 CASSPRGSGANVLTF TGTGCCAGCAGCCCAAGGGGATCTGGGGCCAACGTCCTGACTTTC
TRBJ2-2 NA NA TRBV10-3 CAAYRKTGELFF TGTGCCGCATACAGGAAGACCGGGGAGCTGTTTTTT
TRBJ1-2 NA NA TRBV20-1 CSAPVGSGAAYGYTF TGCAGTGCTCCCGTGGGGTCGGGGGCGGCCTATGGCTACACCTTC
TRBJ2-7 NA TRBD2 TRBV7-9 CASSLLADYEQYF TGTGCCAGCAGCTTACTAGCGGACTACGAGCAGTACTTC
TRBJ2-7 NA NA TRBV25-1 CASSEVGRSYEQYF TGTGCCAGCAGTGAAGTAGGCAGGAGCTACGAGCAGTACTTC
TRBJ2-1 NA NA TRBV5-1 CASSLEGASSYNEQFF TGCGCCAGCAGCTTGGAAGGCGCTAGCTCCTACAATGAGCAGTTCTTC
TRBJ2-3 once NA TRBV4-1 CASSQLEGLGVGTDTQYF TGCGCCAGCAGCCAATTGGAGGGGCTGGGCGTGGGCACAGATACGCAGTATTTT
TRBJ2-5 once NA TRBV4-1 CASSPVDRRGETQYF TGCGCCAGCAGCCCGGTGGATCGTCGGGGAGAGACCCAGTACTTC
TRBJ1-1 NA TRBD1 TRBV30 CAWSVGPGGPEAFF TGTGCCTGGAGTGTTGGGCCAGGGGGGCCTGAAGCTTTCTTT
TRBJ2-7 NA TRBD2 TRBV3-1 CASSQTGGGEQYF TGTGCCAGCAGCCAGACGGGGGGTGGCGAGCAGTACTTC
TRBJ2-6 NA NA TRBV7-8 CASGPPWGANVLTF TGTGCCAGCGGACCGCCGTGGGGGGCCAACGTCCTGACTTTC